A selection of T cell receptor beta chains follows, all from one sample in a study of spatial heterogeneity in lung cancer. Each CDR3 protein gets one entry after TCRdb re-called the 5' RACE reads with MiXCR. The sample records tens of thousands of distinct CDR3 sequences, about 11% being singletons. The sequencing here drew on PBMCs, taken at follow-up. Every receptor here comes from a male donor with early-stage non-small cell lung cancer. Both conserved end residues are trimmed from each CDR3. Each record gives: J gene, V gene, CDR3 protein.

TRBJ2-7,TRBV20-1,SARTLMGAYEQY
TRBJ2-1,TRBV12-3/TRBV12-4,ASSVGVHNEQF
TRBJ2-7,TRBV27,ASSLKGAVPVYEQY
TRBJ2-7,TRBV7-6,ASSLMSGTGLTYEQY
TRBJ1-1,TRBV29-1,SVGVTGTNTEAF
TRBJ1-1,TRBV12-3/TRBV12-4,ASSSRNTEAF
TRBJ1-1,TRBV11-3,ASSLDRLTAF
TRBJ1-1,TRBV6-5,ASRRRETTEAF
TRBJ2-3,TRBV10-3,AISEILATSTDTQY
TRBJ1-2,TRBV12-3/TRBV12-4,ASSRLGTGGNGYT
TRBJ2-7,TRBV20-1,SASRDQGGEQY
TRBJ2-7,TRBV29-1,SAGQVWREQY
TRBJ1-5,TRBV20-1,SAKPRGGWSNQPQH
TRBJ2-1,TRBV5-1,ASSFQGAGNEQF
TRBJ1-5,TRBV20-1,SARQEQGQPQH
TRBJ1-4,TRBV7-9,ASVRGNTEKLF
TRBJ2-7,TRBV7-2,ASSLAGRSYEQY
TRBJ2-5,TRBV7-2,ASSPTGVGETQY
TRBJ2-3,TRBV12-3/TRBV12-4,ASSLPPPGLRTDTQY
TRBJ2-3,TRBV5-1,ASSLVIRTDTQY
TRBJ2-2,TRBV10-3,AISESTYGGELF
TRBJ2-5,TRBV20-1,SARHGGSGQETQY
TRBJ2-2,TRBV19,ASSLAGSSGELF
TRBJ2-5,TRBV12-3/TRBV12-4,ASSFNLAGQETQY
TRBJ1-5,TRBV7-9,ASSPSRSGGGQPQH
TRBJ2-7,TRBV7-2,ASSLVSGTGSSYEQY
TRBJ2-6,TRBV7-2,ASSTYNLAGANVLT
TRBJ2-1,TRBV12-3/TRBV12-4,ASSSQGGLAGGWEQF
TRBJ1-5,TRBV4-2,ASSPGTEYNQPQH
TRBJ2-3,TRBV12-3/TRBV12-4,ASSLQIRGADTQY